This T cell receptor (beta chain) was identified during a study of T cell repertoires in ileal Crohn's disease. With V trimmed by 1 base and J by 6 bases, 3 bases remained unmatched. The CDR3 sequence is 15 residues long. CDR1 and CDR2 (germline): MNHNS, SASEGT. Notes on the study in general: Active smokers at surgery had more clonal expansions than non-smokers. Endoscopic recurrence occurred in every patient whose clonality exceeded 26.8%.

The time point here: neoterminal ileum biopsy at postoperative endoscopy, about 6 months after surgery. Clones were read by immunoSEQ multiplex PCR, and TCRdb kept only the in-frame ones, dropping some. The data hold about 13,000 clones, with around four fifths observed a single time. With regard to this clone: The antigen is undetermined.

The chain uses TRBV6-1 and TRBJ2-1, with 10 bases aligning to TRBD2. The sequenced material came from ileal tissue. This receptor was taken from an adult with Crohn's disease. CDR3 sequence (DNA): TGTGCCAGCAGTGAAGAAGCGGGGGGGCCCAATGAGCAGTTCTTC. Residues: CASSEEAGGPNEQFF.